The entry below describes one T cell receptor beta chain. Its specific antigen is unknown. Within one base of it there is no much larger clone, and no base qualities were kept. The entry originates in a study of blood T cell repertoires in COVID-19 (dated by TCRdb to the early 2020s). With regard to the full study: The collaborator samples originated in the United States, Italy and Spain and spanned the acute and convalescent phases of COVID-19. The material from the prospective study consisted of cDNA or gDNA derived from T cells, B-cell-depleted T cells, or PBMCs. Deeply sampled blood TCRbeta repertoires from subjects exposed to, actively infected with, or recovered from COVID-19 were included in the dataset. A freely available public database, intended as a resource for researchers studying the immune response to SARS-CoV-2, is where the repertoires were released. Samples were obtained from the ongoing ImmuneRACE study (first 160 participants) and from roughly 1,300 subjects provided by 6 global collaborators. A de-identified subject ID, COVID-19 status, age in years and sex were almost always included in the sample metadata. Where available, HLA class I and class II types were taken from metadata supplied by the sample provider and were not determined by assay-based typing.

A second Seattle source provided samples from volunteer blood donors who had recovered from COVID-19. The collaborating institutions used their own protocols to collect whole blood in K2EDTA tubes. For TCRbeta analysis, collaborators shipped samples in one of three forms: frozen whole blood, isolated PBMCs, or DNA extracted from either of those sample types. CDR1 and CDR2, per the germline V gene (reference sequence), are MNHNY and SVGAGI. From its cysteine to its phenylalanine, the CDR3 spans 13 amino acids. The DNA shown is the 39-base CDR3, in frame from base 1. V is clipped by 11 bases and J by 1 base, and the sequence between their germline boundaries is 14 bases long. Broader findings and caveats from the paper: Clinical and demographic metadata were provided uncurated, with the amount varying by source and participant.

The immunoSEQ Assay, a bias-controlled multiplex PCR, was used to amplify TCRbeta CDR3 regions from genomic DNA. From the authors' description of their analysis: Within the assay, amplification of reference gene primers was used to estimate how many nucleated cells each sample contained. To quantify the absolute abundance of each unique TCRbeta CDR3 rearrangement, sequence reads were collapsed and filtered. For each sample, productive Simpson clonality was calculated as the square root of Simpson's diversity index over productive rearrangements. In TCRdb, the immuneACCESS table is reduced to in-frame sequences with V and J assigned. These tables do not hold every clone; where another copy was compared, an unresolved V gene accounts for under half, and the others remain unexplained. The V and J calls and clone size come from that table; D and trimming were worked out from the DNA. Across this sample there are 200,000 to 300,000 clones, with about nine tenths seen only once. Around 7.8% of the sample is taken by the ten largest.

The chain couples TRBV6-6 to TRBJ1-1; TRBD1 is a weak D gene call, 6 bases matching. Sequencing was done on a sample of peripheral blood. The clonotype originates from a man in his fifties or sixties who had recovered from COVID-19. The nucleotide sequence reads TGTGCCGGATGGGACAAATCGAACACTGAAGCTTTCTTT. The translation is CAGWDKSNTEAFF.